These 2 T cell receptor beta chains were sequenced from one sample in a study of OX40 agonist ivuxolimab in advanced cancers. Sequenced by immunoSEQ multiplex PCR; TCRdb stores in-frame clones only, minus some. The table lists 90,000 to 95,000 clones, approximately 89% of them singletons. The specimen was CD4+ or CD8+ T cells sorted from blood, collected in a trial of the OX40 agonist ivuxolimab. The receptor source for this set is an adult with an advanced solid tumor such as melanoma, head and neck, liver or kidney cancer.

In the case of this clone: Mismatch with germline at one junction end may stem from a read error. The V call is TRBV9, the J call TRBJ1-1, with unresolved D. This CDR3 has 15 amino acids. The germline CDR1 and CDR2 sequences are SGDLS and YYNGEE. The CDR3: CASRVGLGGNTEAFF. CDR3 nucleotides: TGTGCCAGCAGGGTAGGTCTGGGTGGGAACACTGAAGCTTTCTTT.

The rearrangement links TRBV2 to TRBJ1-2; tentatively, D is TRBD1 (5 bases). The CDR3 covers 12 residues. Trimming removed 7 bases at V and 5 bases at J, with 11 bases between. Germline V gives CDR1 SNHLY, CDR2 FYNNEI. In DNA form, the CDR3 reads TGTGCCAGCACCCGACAGCTTTATGGCTACACCTTC. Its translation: CASTRQLYGYTF.